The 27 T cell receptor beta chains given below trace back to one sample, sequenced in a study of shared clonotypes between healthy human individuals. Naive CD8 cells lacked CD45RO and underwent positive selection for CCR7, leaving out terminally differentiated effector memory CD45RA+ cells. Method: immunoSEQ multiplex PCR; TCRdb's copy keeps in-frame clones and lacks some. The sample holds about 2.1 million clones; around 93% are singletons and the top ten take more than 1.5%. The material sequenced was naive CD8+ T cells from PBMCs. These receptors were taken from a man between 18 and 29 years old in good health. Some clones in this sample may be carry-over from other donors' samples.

The CDR3 coding sequence is TGTGCCAGCAGCGTAGGCAGGGTAAACACCGGGGAGCTGTTTTTT. Protein product: CASSVGRVNTGELFF. The V gene is TRBV9, the J gene TRBJ2-2, with D possibly TRBD1 on 5 matching bases. This CDR3 comprises 15 residues. Germline V CDR1 and CDR2: SGDLS, YYNGEE. With 0 bases removed from V and 2 bases from J, the gap between germline ends came to 8 bases.

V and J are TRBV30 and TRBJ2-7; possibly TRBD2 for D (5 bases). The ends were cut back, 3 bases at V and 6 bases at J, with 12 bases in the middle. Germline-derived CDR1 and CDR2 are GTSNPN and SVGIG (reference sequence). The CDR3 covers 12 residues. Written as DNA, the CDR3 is TGTGCCTGGAGGGGGAGTCAGCCCGAGCAGTACTTC. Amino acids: CAWRGSQPEQYF.

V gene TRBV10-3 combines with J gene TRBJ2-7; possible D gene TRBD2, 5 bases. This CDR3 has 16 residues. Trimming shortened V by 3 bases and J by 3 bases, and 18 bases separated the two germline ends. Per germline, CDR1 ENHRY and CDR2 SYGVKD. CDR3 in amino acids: CAISDSLEDGLYEQYF. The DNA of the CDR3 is TGTGCCATCAGTGATAGTTTGGAGGACGGACTCTACGAGCAGTACTTC.

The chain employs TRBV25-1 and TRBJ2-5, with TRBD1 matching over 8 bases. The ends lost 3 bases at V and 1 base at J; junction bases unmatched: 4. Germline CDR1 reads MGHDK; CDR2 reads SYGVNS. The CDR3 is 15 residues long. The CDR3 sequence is CASSDLTGAQETQYF. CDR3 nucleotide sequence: TGTGCCAGCAGTGATCTGACAGGGGCCCAAGAGACCCAGTACTTC.

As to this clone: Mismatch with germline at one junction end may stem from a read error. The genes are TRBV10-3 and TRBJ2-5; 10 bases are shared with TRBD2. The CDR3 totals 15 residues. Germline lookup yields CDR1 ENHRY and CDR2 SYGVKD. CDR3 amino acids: CAISEVAGGQEAQYF. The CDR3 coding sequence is TGTGCCATCAGTGAGGTAGCGGGGGGCCAAGAGGCCCAGTACTTC.

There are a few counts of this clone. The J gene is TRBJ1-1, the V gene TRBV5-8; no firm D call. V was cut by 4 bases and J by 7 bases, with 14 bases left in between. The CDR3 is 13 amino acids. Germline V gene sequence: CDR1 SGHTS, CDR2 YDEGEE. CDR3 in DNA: TGTGCCAGCAGCGGGCCTCCCTGGGTTGAAGCTTTCTTT. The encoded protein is CASSGPPWVEAFF.

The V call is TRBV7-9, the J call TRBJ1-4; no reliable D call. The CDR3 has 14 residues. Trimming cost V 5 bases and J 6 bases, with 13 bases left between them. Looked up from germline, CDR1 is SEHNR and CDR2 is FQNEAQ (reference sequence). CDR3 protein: CASSPDGVYEKLFF. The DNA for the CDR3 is TGTGCCAGCAGCCCCGATGGGGTCTATGAAAAACTGTTTTTT.

The CDR3 protein is CSVVGPMNTEAFF. CDR3 nucleotides: TGCAGCGTTGTAGGTCCCATGAACACTGAAGCTTTCTTT. The J gene is TRBJ1-1, the V gene TRBV29-1; no firm D call. V shed 4 bases and J shed 0 bases, with 9 bases lying between them. Germline values: CDR1 SQVTM, CDR2 ANQGSEA. This CDR3 is built from 13 residues.

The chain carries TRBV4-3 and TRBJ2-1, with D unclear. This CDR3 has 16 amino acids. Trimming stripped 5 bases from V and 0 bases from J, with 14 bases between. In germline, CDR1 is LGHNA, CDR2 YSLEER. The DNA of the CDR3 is TGCGCCAGCAGCTCACCCTCCCGAAGCTCCTACAATGAGCAGTTCTTC. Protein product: CASSSPSRSSYNEQFF.

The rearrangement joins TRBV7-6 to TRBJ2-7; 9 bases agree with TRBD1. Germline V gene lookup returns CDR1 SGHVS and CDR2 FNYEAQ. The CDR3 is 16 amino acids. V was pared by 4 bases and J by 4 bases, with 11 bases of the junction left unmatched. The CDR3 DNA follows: TGTGCCAGCAGCTCGAGGATGGGACAGGGATTTTACGAGCAGTACTTC. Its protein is CASSSRMGQGFYEQYF.

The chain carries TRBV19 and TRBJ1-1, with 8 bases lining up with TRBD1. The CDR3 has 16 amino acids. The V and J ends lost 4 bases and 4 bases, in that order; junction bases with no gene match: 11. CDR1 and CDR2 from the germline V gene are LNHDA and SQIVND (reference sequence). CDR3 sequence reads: CASSRQGFTEGTEAFF. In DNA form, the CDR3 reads TGTGCCAGTAGTAGACAGGGGTTTACGGAGGGCACTGAAGCTTTCTTT.

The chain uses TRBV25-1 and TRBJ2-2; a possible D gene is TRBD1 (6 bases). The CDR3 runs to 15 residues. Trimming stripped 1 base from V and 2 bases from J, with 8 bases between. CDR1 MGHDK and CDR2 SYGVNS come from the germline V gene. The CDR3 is CASSEWGRNTGELFF. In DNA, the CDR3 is TGTGCCAGCAGTGAATGGGGGCGAAACACCGGGGAGCTGTTTTTT.

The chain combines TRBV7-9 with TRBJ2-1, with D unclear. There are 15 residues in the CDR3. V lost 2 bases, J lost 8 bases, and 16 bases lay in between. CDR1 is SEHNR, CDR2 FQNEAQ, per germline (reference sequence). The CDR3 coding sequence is TGTGCCAGCAGCTTATATTTCACACCCAACGATGAGCAGTTCTTC. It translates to CASSLYFTPNDEQFF.

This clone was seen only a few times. CDR3 protein: CASRTTISNQPQHF. CDR3 nucleotide sequence: TGTGCCTCTAGGACGACAATATCCAATCAGCCCCAGCATTTT. The chain combines TRBV27 with TRBJ1-5; no definite D call. The CDR3 has 14 amino acids. V was trimmed by 11 bases and J by 3 bases, leaving 17 bases between them. The germline V gene encodes CDR1 MNHEY and CDR2 SMNVEV (reference sequence).

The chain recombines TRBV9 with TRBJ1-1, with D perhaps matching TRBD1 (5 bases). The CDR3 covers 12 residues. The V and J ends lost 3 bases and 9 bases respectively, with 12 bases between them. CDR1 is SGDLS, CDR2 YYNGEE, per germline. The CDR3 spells CASSGREGQAFF. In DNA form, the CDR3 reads TGTGCCAGCAGCGGGAGGGAGGGACAAGCTTTCTTT.

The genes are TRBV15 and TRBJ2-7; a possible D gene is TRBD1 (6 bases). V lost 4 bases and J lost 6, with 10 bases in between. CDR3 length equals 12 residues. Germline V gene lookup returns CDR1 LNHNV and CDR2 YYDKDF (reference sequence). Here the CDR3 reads CATSIGQSEQYF. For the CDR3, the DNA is TGTGCCACCAGCATAGGACAGAGCGAGCAGTACTTC.

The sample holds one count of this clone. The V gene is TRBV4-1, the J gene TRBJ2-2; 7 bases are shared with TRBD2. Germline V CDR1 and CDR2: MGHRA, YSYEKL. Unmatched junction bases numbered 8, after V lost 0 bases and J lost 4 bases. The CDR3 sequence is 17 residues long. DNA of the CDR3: TGCGCCAGCAGCCAAGAAGGCGGGAGAAGAGGCACCGGGGAGCTGTTTTTT. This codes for CASSQEGGRRGTGELFF.

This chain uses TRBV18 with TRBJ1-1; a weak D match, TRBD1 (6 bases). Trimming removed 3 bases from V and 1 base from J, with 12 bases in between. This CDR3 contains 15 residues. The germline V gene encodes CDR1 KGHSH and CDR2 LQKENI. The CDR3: CASSPDDRWNTEAFF. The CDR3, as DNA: TGTGCCAGCTCACCGGACGACAGGTGGAACACTGAAGCTTTCTTT.

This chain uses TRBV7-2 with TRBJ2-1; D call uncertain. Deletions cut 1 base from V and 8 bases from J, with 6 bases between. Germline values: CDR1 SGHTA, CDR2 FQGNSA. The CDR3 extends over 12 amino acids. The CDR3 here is CASSLGGHEQFF. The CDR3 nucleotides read TGTGCCAGCAGCTTAGGGGGTCATGAGCAGTTCTTC.

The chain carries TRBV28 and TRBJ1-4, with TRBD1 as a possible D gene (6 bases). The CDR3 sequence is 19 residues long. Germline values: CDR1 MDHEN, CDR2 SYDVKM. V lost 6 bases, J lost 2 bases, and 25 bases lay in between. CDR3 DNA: TGTGCCAGCAGCTCCCCTTTTCTTGGGACCCAGGGGACTAATGAAAAACTGTTTTTT. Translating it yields CASSSPFLGTQGTNEKLFF.

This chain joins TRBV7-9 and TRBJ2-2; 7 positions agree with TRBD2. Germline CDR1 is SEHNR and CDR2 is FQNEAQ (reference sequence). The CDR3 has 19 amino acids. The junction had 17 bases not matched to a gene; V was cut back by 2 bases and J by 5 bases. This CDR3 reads CASSLPLASYKGWTGELFF. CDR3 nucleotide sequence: TGTGCCAGCAGCTTACCACTAGCGAGCTATAAAGGTTGGACCGGGGAGCTGTTTTTT. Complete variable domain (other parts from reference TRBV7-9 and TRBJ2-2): DTGVSQNPRHKITKRGQNVTFRCDPISEHNRLYWYRQTLGQGPEFLTYFQNEAQLEKSRLLSDRFSAERPKGSFSTLEIQRTEQGDSAMYLCASSLPLASYKGWTGELFFGEGSRLTVL.

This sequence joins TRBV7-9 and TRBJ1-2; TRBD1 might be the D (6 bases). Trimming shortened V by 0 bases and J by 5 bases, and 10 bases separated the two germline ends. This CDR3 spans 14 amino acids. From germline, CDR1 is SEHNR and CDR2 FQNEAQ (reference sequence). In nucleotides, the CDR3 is TGTGCCAGCAGCTTAGCGAGCAGGGGATATGGCTACACCTTC. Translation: CASSLASRGYGYTF.

Here the CDR3 DNA reads TGTGCCAGCAGCTCACGGACAGGGCCAGATACGCAGTATTTT. Encoded protein: CASSSRTGPDTQYF. The V call is TRBV11-3, the J call TRBJ2-3, with 8 bases matching TRBD1. The CDR3 extends over 14 amino acids. Trimming took 4 bases from V and 4 from J; bases not matched to a gene: 4. Germline CDR1 reads SGHNT; CDR2 reads YENEEA. Based on the CDR3 plus reference TRBV11-3 and TRBJ2-3, the full variable domain is EAGVVQSPRYKIIEKKQPVAFWCNPISGHNTLYWYLQNLGQGPELLIRYENEEAVDDSQLPKDRFSAERLKGVDSTLKIQPAELGDSAVYLCASSSRTGPDTQYFGPGTRLTVL.

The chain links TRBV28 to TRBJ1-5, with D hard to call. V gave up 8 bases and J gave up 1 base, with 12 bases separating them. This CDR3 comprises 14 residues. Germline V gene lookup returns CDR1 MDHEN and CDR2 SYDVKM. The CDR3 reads CASSIKLSNQPQHF. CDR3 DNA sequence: TGTGCCAGCTCCATAAAACTGAGCAATCAGCCCCAGCATTTT.

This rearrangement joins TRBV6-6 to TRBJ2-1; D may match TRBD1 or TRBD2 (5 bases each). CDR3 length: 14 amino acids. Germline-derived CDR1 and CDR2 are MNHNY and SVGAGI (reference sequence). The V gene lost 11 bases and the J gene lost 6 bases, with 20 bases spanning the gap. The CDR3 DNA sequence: TGTGCCGGGTCCTGGGGGACCGCCGGCAATGAGCAGTTCTTC. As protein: CAGSWGTAGNEQFF.

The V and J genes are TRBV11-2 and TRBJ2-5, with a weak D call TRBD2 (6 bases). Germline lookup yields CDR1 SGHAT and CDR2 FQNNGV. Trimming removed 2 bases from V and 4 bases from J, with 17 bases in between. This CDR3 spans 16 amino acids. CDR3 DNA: TGTGCCAGCAGCTTATCTTTAACGGGAGTATCAGAGACCCAGTACTTC. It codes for CASSLSLTGVSETQYF.

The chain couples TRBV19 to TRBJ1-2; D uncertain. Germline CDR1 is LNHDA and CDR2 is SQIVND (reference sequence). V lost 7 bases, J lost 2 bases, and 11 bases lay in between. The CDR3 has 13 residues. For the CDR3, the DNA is TGTGCCAGTACGGGAGTTTTAAACTATGGCTACACCTTC. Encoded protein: CASTGVLNYGYTF. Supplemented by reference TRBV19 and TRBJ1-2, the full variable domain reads DGGITQSPKYLFRKEGQNVTLSCEQNLNHDAMYWYRQDPGQGLRLIYYSQIVNDFQKGDIAEGYSVSREKKESFPLTVTSAQKNPTAFYLCASTGVLNYGYTFGSGTRLTVV.